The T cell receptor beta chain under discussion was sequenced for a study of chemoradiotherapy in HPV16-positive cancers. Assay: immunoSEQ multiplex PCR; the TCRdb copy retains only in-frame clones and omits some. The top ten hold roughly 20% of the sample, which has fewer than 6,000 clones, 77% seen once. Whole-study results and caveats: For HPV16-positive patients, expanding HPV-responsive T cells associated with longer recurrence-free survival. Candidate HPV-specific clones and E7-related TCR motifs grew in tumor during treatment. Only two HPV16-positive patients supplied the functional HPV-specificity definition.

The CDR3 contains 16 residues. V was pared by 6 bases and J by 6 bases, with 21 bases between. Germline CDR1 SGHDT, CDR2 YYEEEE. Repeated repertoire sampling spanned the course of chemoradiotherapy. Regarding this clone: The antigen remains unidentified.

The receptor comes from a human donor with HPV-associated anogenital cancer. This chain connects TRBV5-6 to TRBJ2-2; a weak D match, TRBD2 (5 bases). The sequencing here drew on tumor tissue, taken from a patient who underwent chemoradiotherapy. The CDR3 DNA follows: TGTGCCAGCACTTTTGATGGGAGTGGTTGGGCCGGGGAGCTGTTTTTT. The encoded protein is CASTFDGSGWAGELFF.